The 29 T cell receptor beta chains in this list originate from one sample, sequenced in a study of persistence of HIV-infected CD4 T cells. This was the immunoSEQ version 4 assay in survey mode. The table came from immunoSEQ multiplex PCR; TCRdb's copy has only in-frame clones and leaves some out. The sample has approximately 44,000 clones, more than 70% seen once. Nonspecific anti-CD3/anti-CD28 bead stimulation represents the broad CD4+ T cell repertoire. Responding CD4+ T cells were sorted by upregulation of both CD40 ligand and CD69. Their cognate antigens are unknown. The input for sequencing was CD4+ T cells sorted from PBMCs after roughly 18-hour stimulation, taken from a patient who received antiretroviral therapy. The receptors originated from an adult man with HIV who was CMV-seropositive.

The chain has TRBV3-1 (or the pseudogene TRBV3-2) and TRBJ1-3; D call uncertain. Germline CDR1 LGHDT, CDR2 YNNKEL (reference sequence). This CDR3 comprises 15 residues. V lost 0 bases to trimming and J lost 1 base, with 7 bases between them. This chain's CDR3 is CASSQERVSGNTIYF. CDR3 nucleotides: TGTGCCAGCAGCCAAGAGAGGGTGTCTGGAAACACCATATATTTT.

This CDR3 reads CASRGHNEQFF. The DNA of the CDR3 is TGTGCCAGCAGGGGCCACAATGAGCAGTTCTTC. V and J are TRBV25-1 and TRBJ2-1; D not resolved. The CDR3 totals 11 residues. V gave up 6 bases and J gave up 5 bases, with 5 bases separating them. Germline assignment: CDR1 MGHDK and CDR2 SYGVNS.

The chain recombines TRBV5-5 with TRBJ1-1; perhaps TRBD1 as D (5 bases). CDR1 and CDR2 (germline): SGHKS, YYEKEE (reference sequence). This CDR3 region has 15 residues. Trimming removed 3 bases from V and 0 bases from J, with 12 bases in between. For the CDR3, the DNA is TGTGCCAGCAGCTCCACGGGGGATTTGAACACTGAAGCTTTCTTT. This sequence encodes CASSSTGDLNTEAFF.

The chain recombines TRBV4-1 with TRBJ1-1; no clear D gene. The CDR3 covers 13 residues. V was pared by 0 bases and J by 2 bases, with 4 bases between. The germline CDR1 and CDR2 sequences are MGHRA and YSYEKL. CDR3 nucleotide sequence: TGCGCCAGCAGCCAAGAGCTTAACACTGAAGCTTTCTTT. It specifies CASSQELNTEAFF.

The rearrangement uses TRBV5-1 and TRBJ2-5; D may be TRBD1 (7 bases). The V and J ends lost 4 bases and 2 bases respectively, with 15 bases between them. CDR1 and CDR2 from the germline V gene are SGHRS and YFSETQ. The CDR3 loop spans 15 amino acids. The CDR3 is CASSGGTVGQETQYF. As DNA, the CDR3 is TGCGCCAGCAGCGGCGGGACAGTTGGGCAAGAGACCCAGTACTTC.

Details on this clone: The same CDR3 also results from other DNA sequences found in this sample. This chain connects TRBV2 to TRBJ2-1, with D perhaps TRBD1 or TRBD2 (5 bases each). Germline CDR1 is SNHLY and CDR2 is FYNNEI. This CDR3 comprises 13 residues. V lost 6 bases to trimming and J lost 5 bases, with 11 bases between them. The CDR3 region is CASRTGLHNEQFF. The DNA for the CDR3 is TGTGCCAGCAGAACGGGGCTTCACAATGAGCAGTTCTTC. The full variable domain, its missing parts supplied by reference TRBV2 and TRBJ2-1, is EPEVTQTPSHQVTQMGQEVILRCVPISNHLYFYWYRQILGQKVEFLVSFYNNEISEKSEIFDDQFSVERPDGSNFTLKIRSTKLEDSAMYFCASRTGLHNEQFFGPGTRLTVL.

The rearrangement joins TRBV15 to TRBJ2-1; D remains ambiguous. Trimming took off 2 bases at V and 1 base at J, with 12 bases between the two ends. The CDR3 extends over 16 amino acids. From germline, CDR1 is LNHNV and CDR2 YYDKDF (reference sequence). The chain's CDR3 is CATSRLDPRSYNEQFF. The CDR3 DNA follows: TGTGCCACCAGCAGATTAGACCCCCGGTCCTACAATGAGCAGTTCTTC.

The CDR3 DNA follows: TGTGCCAGCAGTGCCGGGTCCCGGCAGTTCTTC. It codes for CASSAGSRQFF. V usage is TRBV12-3 or TRBV12-4 and J usage is TRBJ2-1; D unresolved. V shed 5 bases and J shed 12 bases, with 11 bases lying between them. The CDR3 spans 11 residues.

This clone has just one count. The chain couples TRBV12-5 to TRBJ1-6, with D tentatively TRBD1 (5 bases). Trimming took off 1 base at V and 9 bases at J, with 13 bases between the two ends. CDR1 and CDR2 from the germline V gene are LGHNT and FRNRAP. The CDR3 is made up of 15 amino acids. The CDR3, as DNA: TGTGCTAGTGGTTTGGGTAGGGACCGAAGTTCACCCCTCCACTTT. Encoded protein: CASGLGRDRSSPLHF.

The J gene is TRBJ1-4, the V gene TRBV2; 7 positions match TRBD1. CDR1 is SNHLY and CDR2 is FYNNEI in the germline V gene. This CDR3 contains 14 residues. The V gene end was trimmed by 3 bases and the J gene end by 8 bases; junction bases not matched to a gene: 6. The CDR3 coding sequence is TGTGCCAGCAGTGAGCAGGGGGGTAACGAAAAACTGTTTTTT. As protein: CASSEQGGNEKLFF.

The CDR3 nucleotides read TGCGCCAGCAGCTTAATGACAGGGAATACAGATACGCAGTATTTT. The encoded protein is CASSLMTGNTDTQYF. V usage is TRBV5-1 and J usage is TRBJ2-3, with 7 bases that match TRBD1. Trimming took 2 bases from V and 3 from J; bases not matched to a gene: 6. CDR1 and CDR2 from the germline V gene are SGHRS and YFSETQ. The CDR3 is made up of 15 amino acids. Full variable domain (remainder filled in from reference TRBV5-1 and TRBJ2-3): KAGVTQTPRYLIKTRGQQVTLSCSPISGHRSVSWYQQTPGQGLQFLFEYFSETQRNKGNFPGRFSGRQFSNSRSEMNVSTLELGDSALYLCASSLMTGNTDTQYFGPGTRLTVL.

This rearrangement joins TRBV5-5 to TRBJ2-7; D uncertain. V was pared by 2 bases and J by 2 bases, with 14 bases between. CDR1 and CDR2 (germline): SGHKS, YYEKEE (reference sequence). The CDR3 runs to 15 residues. In nucleotides, the CDR3 is TGTGCCAGCAGCTTTCGGGCAGGAAGCCCCTACGAGCAGTACTTC. It is translated as CASSFRAGSPYEQYF. Combining the CDR3 with reference TRBV5-5 and TRBJ2-7 gives the whole variable domain DAGVTQSPTHLIKTRGQQVTLRCSPISGHKSVSWYQQVLGQGPQFIFQYYEKEERGRGNFPDRFSARQFPNYSSELNVNALLLGDSALYLCASSFRAGSPYEQYFGPGTRLTVT.

This chain connects TRBV19 to TRBJ1-5, with D hard to call. Germline CDR1 is LNHDA and CDR2 is SQIVND (reference sequence). V gave up 5 bases and J gave up 0 bases, with 11 bases separating them. This CDR3 region has 15 residues. CDR3 protein: CASSDPKYSNQPQHF. The DNA of the CDR3 is TGTGCCAGTAGTGACCCGAAGTATAGCAATCAGCCCCAGCATTTT.

The CDR3 nucleotides are TGTGCCAGCAGTGCCCCCTCGTACCGGGACAGGGTGTCCGGGGAGCTGTTTTTT. It codes for CASSAPSYRDRVSGELFF. This chain connects TRBV6-1 to TRBJ2-2; 9 bases are shared with TRBD1. This CDR3 has 18 residues. Germline assignment: CDR1 MNHNS and CDR2 SASEGT. Trimming at V came to 4 bases and at J to 6 bases, leaving 15 bases not matched to a gene.

This chain joins TRBV6-5 and TRBJ1-5; D might be TRBD1 (5 bases). This CDR3 contains 15 residues. The V gene's germline CDR1 is MNHEY and CDR2 SVGAGI. V gave up 0 bases and J gave up 2 bases, with 8 bases separating them. The CDR3 nucleotides read TGTGCCAGCAGTTACTCAGGGGCCGGCAATCAGCCCCAGCATTTT. Protein: CASSYSGAGNQPQHF.

The rearrangement links TRBV2 to TRBJ2-1, with TRBD1 identical over 10 bases. Germline CDR1 SNHLY, CDR2 FYNNEI. The V segment lost 6 bases and the J segment 2 bases; nucleotides outside the gene matches: 4. The CDR3 is made up of 15 amino acids. The CDR3 nucleotides read TGTGCCAGCAGGCCGGACAGGGGGACCTACAATGAGCAGTTCTTC. It translates to CASRPDRGTYNEQFF.

The chain recombines TRBV27 with TRBJ2-1; 10 nucleotides align to TRBD2. CDR3 length: 17 residues. Germline CDR1 and CDR2: MNHEY and SMNVEV (reference sequence). Trimming at V came to 1 base and at J to 5 bases, leaving 8 bases not matched to a gene. The CDR3 bases are TGTGCCAGCAGTTTATTCGCTAGCGGGGGCCTTCACAATGAGCAGTTCTTC. It translates to CASSLFASGGLHNEQFF.

The chain is built from TRBV5-6 and TRBJ2-2; 10 bases match TRBD2. The J segment lost 4 bases and the V segment lost 3 bases, leaving 0 bases of the junction unmatched. The CDR3 consists of 14 residues. Germline V gives CDR1 SGHDT, CDR2 YYEEEE. CDR3 bases: TGTGCCAGCAGCTGGACTAGCGGCACCGGGGAGCTGTTTTTT. Translated: CASSWTSGTGELFF.

The chain combines TRBV4-1 with TRBJ2-1; TRBD2 might be the D (5 bases). The CDR3 contains 15 residues. CDR1 MGHRA and CDR2 YSYEKL come from the germline V gene. Trimming removed 4 bases from V and 5 bases from J, with 15 bases in between. This CDR3 reads CASSRSWGDNNEQFF. CDR3 sequence (DNA): TGCGCCAGCAGCCGCTCGTGGGGAGACAACAATGAGCAGTTCTTC.

The genes are TRBV25-1 and TRBJ1-3, with a tentative D call TRBD1 (5 bases). This CDR3 region has 14 residues. Germline assignment: CDR1 MGHDK and CDR2 SYGVNS. V was cut by 5 bases and J by 2 bases, with 10 bases left in between. The CDR3 DNA reads TGTGCCAGCAGTCGGGACGGCACTGGAAACACCATATATTTT. Translated: CASSRDGTGNTIYF.

The chain recombines TRBV6-5 with TRBJ1-6, with 9 bases fitting TRBD1. V dropped 7 bases and J dropped 8; count of bases not matched to a gene: 6. The CDR3 length is 14 residues. Germline V gene lookup returns CDR1 MNHEY and CDR2 SVGAGI. The DNA for the CDR3 is TGTGCCAGCACCGGACAGGGGAGGGATTCACCCCTCCACTTT. Its protein product is CASTGQGRDSPLHF.

V usage is TRBV25-1 and J usage is TRBJ1-2, with D uncertain. The CDR3 length is 12 residues. Looked up from germline, CDR1 is MGHDK and CDR2 is SYGVNS. Trimming took off 4 bases at V and 8 bases at J, with 11 bases between the two ends. The CDR3 DNA sequence: TGTGCCAGCAGTGTAAGTCCGGGGGGCTACACCTTC. Its protein product is CASSVSPGGYTF.

The genes are TRBV18 and TRBJ1-1, with D hard to call. Trimming left V 5 bases short and J 4 bases short, with 14 bases between. In germline, CDR1 is KGHSH, CDR2 LQKENI. The length of the CDR3 is 14 residues. In DNA, the CDR3 is TGTGCCAGCTCATCGTCCCCGAGGGCCACTGAAGCTTTCTTT. Its protein product is CASSSSPRATEAFF.

This chain links TRBV4-1 with TRBJ2-2; either TRBD1 or TRBD2 may supply D (7 bases each). The CDR3 sequence is 16 residues long. Trimming removed 5 bases from V and 2 bases from J, with 15 bases in between. Germline CDR1 is MGHRA and CDR2 is YSYEKL. CDR3 region: CASSESGTANTGELFF. In DNA, the CDR3 is TGCGCCAGCAGCGAAAGCGGGACAGCCAACACCGGGGAGCTGTTTTTT.

The chain joins TRBV4-1 to TRBJ2-3, with D perhaps TRBD2 (6 bases). The germline V and J ends were trimmed by 0 bases and 2 bases, with 12 bases remaining between them. Per the germline V gene, CDR1 is MGHRA and CDR2 is YSYEKL. The CDR3 is made up of 16 amino acids. CDR3 protein: CASSQEAGSNTDTQYF. Here the CDR3 DNA reads TGCGCCAGCAGCCAAGAAGCGGGCAGCAACACAGATACGCAGTATTTT.

The chain is built from TRBV7-2 and TRBJ1-5; D unresolved. Germline V gene lookup returns CDR1 SGHTA and CDR2 FQGNSA. This CDR3 spans 13 amino acids. Trimming pared 2 bases from V and 3 bases from J, leaving 5 bases between. This CDR3 is CASSLMTNQPQHF. CDR3 DNA: TGTGCCAGCAGCTTAATGACCAATCAGCCCCAGCATTTT.

The chain combines TRBV7-6 with TRBJ2-2; D is ambiguous. The germline V gene encodes CDR1 SGHVS and CDR2 FNYEAQ. The CDR3 is 13 residues long. V was cut by 5 bases and J by 1 base, with 5 bases left in between. CDR3 nucleotides: TGTGCCAGCAGCGTACAGAACACCGGGGAGCTGTTTTTT. Residues: CASSVQNTGELFF.

This chain links TRBV28 with TRBJ1-4; D gene uncertain. The CDR3 runs 15 residues. In germline, CDR1 is MDHEN, CDR2 SYDVKM. Trimming took 11 bases from V and 5 from J, leaving 21 bases between them. The CDR3 loop reads CAVEGPRSRNEKLFF. CDR3 in DNA: TGTGCCGTTGAAGGCCCTCGGAGTAGGAATGAAAAACTGTTTTTT.

A single count supports this clone. V is TRBV7-8 and J is TRBJ2-3, with 12 bases fitting TRBD2. V gave up 5 bases and J gave up 2 bases; unmatched junction bases: 11. CDR1 is SGHVS and CDR2 is FQNEAQ in the germline V gene. This CDR3 region has 18 residues. The CDR3: CASSPGASGGVYTDTQYF. The CDR3 nucleotides are TGTGCCAGCAGCCCGGGGGCTAGCGGGGGGGTGTACACAGATACGCAGTATTTT.